The T cell receptor beta chain described here comes from a study of tumor-infiltrating lymphocytes in localized non-small cell lung cancer (dated by TCRdb to about 2021). Turning to the overall study: Patients whose samples were collected after neoadjuvant chemotherapy, as well as both smokers and never-smokers and several histologies, were included in the cohort. Resected tumor tissue and uninvolved lung tissue described as non-adjacent to the tumor were contributed by each patient, with both tissues obtained from the same patient. Flow cytometry, multiplex immunofluorescence, RNA-seq, exome sequencing and proteomics were applied to the same patients as TCR sequencing, which was one of several integrated assays. The overall ICON cohort was composed of over a hundred surgical patients with localized non-small cell lung cancer whose tumors were resected. For under 70 patients, immunoSEQ T-cell fraction was compared between paired tumor and uninvolved lung. Broad study findings and their caveats: No difference in TCR-derived T-cell fraction was observed between the flow cytometry-defined immunotypes IM1 (good prognosis) and IM2 (poor prognosis). Since assay coverage differed from patient to patient depending on how much tissue was available, TCR sequencing was done for only a subset of the cohort. TCRbeta sequencing supported higher T cell infiltration in tumors than in uninvolved lung tissue, consistent with immunofluorescence CD3 counts. Different pieces of the same tissue were used for different assays, so technical variation could not be separated from intratumor heterogeneity.

Details on this clone: It lacks a known antigen. No base qualities exist here, and no much larger clone lies one base off it.

Patient enrollment in ICON started in the first half of 2016, and the final patient was enrolled in late 2018. A subcohort of 76 patients provided fresh tumor and matched uninvolved tissue for in-depth immune analyses, with TCR sequencing among those analyses. TCR sequencing was performed on DNA isolated from bulk tissue, without cell sorting. The immunoSEQ assay used for TCR sequencing gave the T-cell fraction in both tumor and uninvolved lung tissue. Under the source paper's analysis protocol: To analyze survival, patients were divided into a high T-cell fraction group (upper tertile) and a low T-cell fraction group (lower two tertiles), and the two groups were compared using a log-rank test. Paired tumor versus uninvolved lung differences in T-cell fraction were tested with a signed-rank test. TCRdb's version of the immuneACCESS table is confined to in-frame rearrangements and falls short of the full clone set. An unresolved V gene accounts for under half of the shortfall where checked; the remainder is of unknown origin. D and trimming come from the DNA, and the V and J calls and clone size come from that table. The sample contains more than 10,000 clones, roughly 85% of them found a single time. About 4% of the sample is held by the ten biggest clonotypes.

For CDR1 and CDR2, the germline V gene (reference sequence) lists MNHEY and SMNVEV. Trimming costs V 0 bases and J 2 bases, and their ends lie 5 bases apart. The CDR3 holds 13 amino acids from the cysteine to the phenylalanine. Here the CDR3 DNA is all that survives: 39 bases in frame from base 1. Rearrangement joined TRBV27 to TRBJ2-7; a confident D gene designation cannot be given. The receptor comes from a human donor with non-small cell lung cancer. What was sequenced was uninvolved lung tissue not adjacent to the tumor. At the DNA level, the sequence is TGTGCCAGCAGTTTATCTCTTACCTACGAGCAGTACTTC. It encodes CASSLSLTYEQYF.